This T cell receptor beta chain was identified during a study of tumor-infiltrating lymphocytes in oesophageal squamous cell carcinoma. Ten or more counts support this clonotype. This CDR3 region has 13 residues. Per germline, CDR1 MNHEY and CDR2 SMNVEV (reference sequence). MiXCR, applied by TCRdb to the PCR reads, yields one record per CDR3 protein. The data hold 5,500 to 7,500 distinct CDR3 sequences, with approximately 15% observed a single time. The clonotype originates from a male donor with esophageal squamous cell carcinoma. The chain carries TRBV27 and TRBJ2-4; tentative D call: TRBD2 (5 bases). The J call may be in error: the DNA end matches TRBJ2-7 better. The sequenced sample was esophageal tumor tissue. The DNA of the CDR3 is TGTGCCAGCAACGGGATGGGGAGCTACGAGCAGTACTTC. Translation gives CASNGMGSYEQYF.